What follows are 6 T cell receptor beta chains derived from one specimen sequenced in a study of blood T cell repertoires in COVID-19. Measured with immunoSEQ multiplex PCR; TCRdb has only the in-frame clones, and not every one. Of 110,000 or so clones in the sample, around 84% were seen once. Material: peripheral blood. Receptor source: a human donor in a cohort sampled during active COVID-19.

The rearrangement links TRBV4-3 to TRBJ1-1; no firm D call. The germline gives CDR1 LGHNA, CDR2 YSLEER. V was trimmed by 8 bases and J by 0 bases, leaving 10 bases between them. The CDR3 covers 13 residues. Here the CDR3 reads CASSIALNTEAFF. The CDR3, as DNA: TGCGCCAGCTCCATAGCACTGAACACTGAAGCTTTCTTT.

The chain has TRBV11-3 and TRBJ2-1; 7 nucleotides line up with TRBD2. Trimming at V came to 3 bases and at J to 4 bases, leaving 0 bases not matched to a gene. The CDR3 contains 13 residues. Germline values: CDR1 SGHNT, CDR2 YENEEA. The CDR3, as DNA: TGTGCCAGCAGCTTTAGCGGGTACAATGAGCAGTTCTTC. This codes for CASSFSGYNEQFF.

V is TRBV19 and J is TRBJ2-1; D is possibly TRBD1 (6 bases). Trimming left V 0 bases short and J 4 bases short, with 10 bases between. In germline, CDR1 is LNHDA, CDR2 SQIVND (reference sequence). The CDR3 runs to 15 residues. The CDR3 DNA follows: TGTGCCAGTAGTATAGAAGGACAGACGTACAATGAGCAGTTCTTC. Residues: CASSIEGQTYNEQFF.

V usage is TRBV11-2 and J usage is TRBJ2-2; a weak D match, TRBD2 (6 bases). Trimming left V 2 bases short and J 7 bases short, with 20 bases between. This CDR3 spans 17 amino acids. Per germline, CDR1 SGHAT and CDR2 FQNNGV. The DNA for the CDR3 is TGTGCCAGCAGCTTACGGCCTGGGGGTGCGGGGTTCGGGGAGCTGTTTTTT. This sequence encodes CASSLRPGGAGFGELFF. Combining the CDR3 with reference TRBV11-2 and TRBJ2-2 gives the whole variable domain EAGVAQSPRYKIIEKRQSVAFWCNPISGHATLYWYQQILGQGPKLLIQFQNNGVVDDSQLPKDRFSAERLKGVDSTLKIQPAKLEDSAVYLCASSLRPGGAGFGELFFGEGSRLTVL.

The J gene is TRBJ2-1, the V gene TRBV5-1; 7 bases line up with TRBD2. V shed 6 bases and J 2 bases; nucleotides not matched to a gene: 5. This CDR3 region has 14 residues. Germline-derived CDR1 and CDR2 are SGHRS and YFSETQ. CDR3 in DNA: TGCGCCAGCAACGGGGGGACTACCTACAATGAGCAGTTCTTC. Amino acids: CASNGGTTYNEQFF.

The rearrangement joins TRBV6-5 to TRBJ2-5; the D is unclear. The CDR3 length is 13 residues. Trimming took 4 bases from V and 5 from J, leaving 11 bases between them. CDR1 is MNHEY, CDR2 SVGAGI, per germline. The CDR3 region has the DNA TGTGCCAGCAGTTTGAACCCAGGCGAGACCCAGTACTTC. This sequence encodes CASSLNPGETQYF.